The entry that follows covers one T cell receptor beta chain sequence. Its antigen is not identified. The germline V gene encodes CDR1 LNHDA and CDR2 SQIVND (reference sequence). With 4 bases removed from V and 15 bases from J, the gap between germline ends came to 25 bases. The CDR3 sequence is 16 residues long. These data originate in a study of B cell selection in AIRE deficiency. Regarding the study as a whole: About 30.6% of healthy-donor shared Treg TCRbeta sequences appeared in patient Tconv cells. Healthy donors alone shared about 32% of 3,500 to 4,000 Treg sequences; patients alone about 10%.

Method: immunoSEQ multiplex PCR; TCRdb's copy keeps in-frame clones and lacks some. The profile shows tens of thousands of clones, around 97% of them singletons. The sorted conventional CD4 T cells were gated as CD4+CD127+. The V call is TRBV19, the J call TRBJ2-6; a weak D match, TRBD1 (6 bases). Sequenced: conventional CD4+ T cells sorted from PBMCs. The receptor was isolated from a human donor with AIRE deficiency. CDR3 coding DNA: TGTGCCAGTAGTACCGAACTCAGGGGACCAACTAAAGACCTGACTTTC. Translated: CASSTELRGPTKDLTF.